This section outlines one T cell receptor beta chain sequence together with its context. Relative to the germline gene, one junction end is altered; a read error may explain this. This record belongs to a study of beta chain features in type 1 diabetes. Looking at the study overall: The number of sorted cells examined across all samples was around 99 million.

Germline CDR1 reads KGHSH; CDR2 reads LQKENI. The CDR3 is made up of 12 amino acids. Expressed TCRB transcripts were sequenced because the entire RNA isolate underwent reverse transcription. Clones were read by immunoSEQ multiplex PCR, and TCRdb kept only the in-frame ones, dropping some. This table holds around 300,000 clones, approximately 10% found once. The sequenced sample was naive CD4+ T cells from blood. The origin of this receptor is a woman aged 25 to 39 in good health. The gene calls are TRBV18 and TRBJ2-1, with D possibly matching TRBD2 (6 bases). The CDR3 is CASSPGGNGQFF. CDR3 DNA sequence: TGTGCCAGCTCACCAGGGGGGAATGGGCAGTTCTTC.